This TCR beta chain was recorded in a study of neurological immune-mediated disorders. Across the whole study: Among the 35 or so patients with multiple sclerosis, about 30 were relapsing-remitting, while 3 were secondary progressive.

This clonotype has ten or more counts. Its antigen is not known. This may be a read error, as it is one base from a much larger clone. TCRdb itself ran the 5' RACE reads through MiXCR, one entry per CDR3 protein. The sample comprises under 80,000 distinct CDR3 sequences, roughly 4.8% of which are singletons, and approximately 3.5% rests with the top ten. Notes on the study in general: One related-CDR3 cluster, identified by phylogenetic grouping, held the repertoires of 18 of 34 multiple sclerosis patients and was a possible signature.

Between the trimmed V and J ends, which lost 5 bases and 9 bases, there was a span of 26 bases. Per the germline V gene, CDR1 is DFQATT and CDR2 is SNEGSKA (reference sequence). The CDR3 sequence is 16 residues long. Sample: PBMCs. This TCR derives from a woman in her forties or fifties with multiple sclerosis. The genes are TRBV20-1 and TRBJ2-1; a weak D match, TRBD1 (6 bases). The CDR3 spells CSASRTGFTADSEQFF. The CDR3, as DNA: TGCAGTGCTTCCCGTACAGGGTTTACTGCCGACAGTGAGCAGTTCTTC.